The 13 T cell receptor beta chains below all came from one sample that was sequenced in a study of neurological immune-mediated disorders. TCRdb processed the 5' RACE reads anew with MiXCR; each CDR3 protein has one entry. The sample gives about 19,000 distinct CDR3 sequences, 2% to 3% of which show up once; 4.5% to 7% is in the top ten. The sequenced sample consisted of PBMCs. Receptor source: a woman under 30 with multiple sclerosis.

This clonotype came up many times. V is TRBV3-1 and J is TRBJ2-2, with D possibly matching TRBD2 (6 bases). The CDR3 spans 16 residues. V gave up 1 base and J gave up 0 bases, with 9 bases separating them. Germline V gives CDR1 LGHDT, CDR2 YNNKEL (reference sequence). The CDR3 nucleotides read TGTGCCAGCAGCCAAGGGGGACTTTCGAACACCGGGGAGCTGTTTTTT. Translated, it gives CASSQGGLSNTGELFF.

This clonotype showed up many times. The rearrangement links TRBV12-3 or TRBV12-4 to TRBJ2-1, with 10 bases aligning to TRBD2. V lost 7 bases, J lost 6 bases, and 12 bases stayed unmatched. This CDR3 spans 16 amino acids. CDR3 in DNA: TGTGCCAGCATCCCTAGCGGGAGTACCCCAATCAATGAGCAGTTCTTC. Amino acids: CASIPSGSTPINEQFF.

This clonotype has ten or more counts. The chain uses TRBV20-1 and TRBJ1-1; maybe TRBD1 (5 bases). The CDR3 has 15 amino acids. Trimming took off 0 bases at V and 4 bases at J, with 15 bases between the two ends. The germline V gene encodes CDR1 DFQATT and CDR2 SNEGSKA (reference sequence). DNA for the CDR3: TGCAGTGCTAGAGATGCTACAGGACCGGGCACTGAAGCTTTCTTT. This encodes CSARDATGPGTEAFF.

This clonotype was seen at least ten times. The chain uses TRBV20-1 and TRBJ2-1; D not resolved. CDR3 size: 15 residues. In germline, CDR1 is DFQATT, CDR2 SNEGSKA (reference sequence). Trimming removed 3 bases from V and 0 bases from J, with 12 bases in between. The CDR3 coding sequence is TGCAGTGCTAGGATTTTATATCCCTCCTACAATGAGCAGTTCTTC. Protein: CSARILYPSYNEQFF.

This clonotype was found many times. The chain employs TRBV28 and TRBJ1-2; TRBD1 agrees at 7 bases. The ends lost 6 bases at V and 8 bases at J; junction bases unmatched: 12. The CDR3 loop spans 14 amino acids. Germline CDR1 MDHEN, CDR2 SYDVKM. The CDR3 sequence: CASRPDREGPGYTF. The CDR3 region has the DNA TGTGCCAGCAGGCCTGACAGGGAGGGGCCCGGCTACACCTTC.

This clonotype has ten or more counts. This sequence joins TRBV3-1 and TRBJ2-2; D remains ambiguous. This CDR3 has 13 amino acids. Germline V gene sequence: CDR1 LGHDT, CDR2 YNNKEL (reference sequence). V was shortened by 2 bases and J by 6 bases, with 7 bases between the two germline ends. CDR3 protein: CASSQRFAGELFF. The DNA of the CDR3 is TGTGCCAGCAGCCAAAGGTTTGCCGGGGAGCTGTTTTTT.

There are many counts of this clonotype. This sequence joins TRBV5-1 and TRBJ2-2; tentative D call: TRBD2 (5 bases). The CDR3 totals 15 residues. Trimming took 4 bases from V and 1 from J, leaving 11 bases between them. Germline lookup yields CDR1 SGHRS and CDR2 YFSETQ. CDR3 sequence reads: CASSGWRLNTGELFF. As DNA, the CDR3 is TGCGCCAGCAGCGGGTGGAGGCTGAACACCGGGGAGCTGTTTTTT.

This clonotype has at least ten counts. The rearrangement joins TRBV10-3 to TRBJ2-7; no clear D gene. The germline gives CDR1 ENHRY, CDR2 SYGVKD. V was clipped by 4 bases and J by 7 bases, with 8 bases between them. The CDR3 length is 11 residues. CDR3 amino acids: CAISAEEEQYF. The CDR3 DNA reads as TGTGCCATCAGTGCCGAGGAGGAGCAGTACTTC.

This clonotype was counted ten times or more. The chain is built from TRBV20-1 and TRBJ2-5, with 11 bases matching TRBD2. Germline V lookup: CDR1 DFQATT, CDR2 SNEGSKA (reference sequence). This CDR3 is 16 amino acids long. The trim removed 2 bases at V and 4 bases at J, leaving 9 bases unmatched. The CDR3 region has the DNA TGCAGTGCTAGACCACTACTAGCGGGAGTAAGAGAGACCCAGTACTTC. Encoded protein: CSARPLLAGVRETQYF.

This clonotype was detected ten times or more. This rearrangement joins TRBV6-5 to TRBJ1-1; D remains ambiguous. This CDR3 has 13 residues. The V end was cut by 6 bases, the J end by 0 bases, with 8 bases between. CDR1 and CDR2 (germline): MNHEY, SVGAGI. The CDR3 here is CASSPNLNTEAFF. CDR3 bases: TGTGCCAGCAGCCCGAACCTGAACACTGAAGCTTTCTTT.

This clonotype was seen many times. The chain uses TRBV27 and TRBJ1-3; D not resolved. The V and J ends lost 5 bases and 0 bases respectively, with 11 bases between them. The germline V gene has CDR1 MNHEY and CDR2 SMNVEV (reference sequence). The CDR3 loop spans 15 amino acids. The CDR3: CASSPLLGSGNTIYF. CDR3 in DNA: TGTGCCAGCAGTCCCCTCCTGGGCTCTGGAAACACCATATATTTT.

By share, this clonotype ranks as medium-sized. V is TRBV3-1 and J is TRBJ1-1; D gene unclear. Germline loops: CDR1 LGHDT, CDR2 YNNKEL (reference sequence). V was pared by 2 bases and J by 1 base, with 11 bases between. CDR3 length: 15 residues. CDR3 DNA sequence: TGTGCCAGCAGCCAACAGACAAGGTGGAACACTGAAGCTTTCTTT. Translation: CASSQQTRWNTEAFF.

This clonotype has at least ten counts. The chain uses TRBV20-1 and TRBJ2-3, with D unclear. Germline V lookup: CDR1 DFQATT, CDR2 SNEGSKA (reference sequence). V dropped 8 bases and J dropped 2 bases, with 11 bases sitting between them. The CDR3 runs 12 residues. In DNA form, the CDR3 reads TGCAGTATACAGACTCCCACAGATACGCAGTATTTT. This translates into CSIQTPTDTQYF.